This T cell receptor (beta chain) was captured by sequencing in a study of blood T cell repertoires in COVID-19. Study as a whole: Acute and convalescent COVID-19 specimens originated in the United States, Italy and Spain.

Original data processing: Reference gene primers were amplified, and this amplification served to estimate nucleated cell counts. Sequenced by immunoSEQ multiplex PCR; TCRdb stores in-frame clones only, minus some. The V and J calls and clone size are taken from that table; D and trimming were inferred from the DNA. The table lists 45,000 or so clones, 70% to 85% of them singletons. Germline CDR1 and CDR2: KGHDR and SFDVKD. With 8 bases clipped from V and 7 bases from J, the junction kept 13 bases outside the gene matches. CDR3 length: 15 amino acids. The genes are TRBV24-1 and TRBJ2-1; 7 bases map to TRBD2. The receptor was isolated from a woman aged 80 or older with acute or convalescent COVID-19. Sequences were obtained from peripheral blood. Here the CDR3 DNA reads TGTGCCACCACCGACGGCGGGAGTAATATAAATGAGCAGTTCTTC. This encodes CATTDGGSNINEQFF.